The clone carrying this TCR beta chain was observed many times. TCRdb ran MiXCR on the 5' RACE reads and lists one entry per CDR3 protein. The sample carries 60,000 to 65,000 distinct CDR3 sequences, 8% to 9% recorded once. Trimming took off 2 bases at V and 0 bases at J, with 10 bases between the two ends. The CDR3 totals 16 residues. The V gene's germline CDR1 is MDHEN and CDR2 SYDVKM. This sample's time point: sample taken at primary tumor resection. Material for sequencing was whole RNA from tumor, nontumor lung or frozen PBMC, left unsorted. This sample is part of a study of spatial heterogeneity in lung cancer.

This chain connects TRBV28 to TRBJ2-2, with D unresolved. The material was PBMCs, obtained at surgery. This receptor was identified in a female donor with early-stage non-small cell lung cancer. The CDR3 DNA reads TGTGCCAGCAGTTTACTGGCAGGCACGAACACCGGGGAGCTGTTTTTT. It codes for CASSLLAGTNTGELFF.